One sample yielded the 30 T cell receptor beta chains listed below, sequenced in a study of beta chain features in type 1 diabetes. Expressed TCRB transcripts were sequenced because the isolated RNA had all been reverse transcribed beforehand. The protocol was immunoSEQ multiplex PCR, while the TCRdb copy is restricted to in-frame clones and leaves out a portion. There are 300,000 to 400,000 clones in the sample; around 12% occur only once, and about 0.017% lies in the top ten. What was sequenced was naive CD4+ T cells from blood. These receptors originate from a man aged 18 to 30 in good health.

This clone was picked up a small number of times. One end of the junction varies from germline; a read error may be responsible. The chain joins TRBV7-3 to TRBJ1-2; 8 nucleotides align to TRBD1. Germline CDR1 is SGHTA and CDR2 is FQGTGA. The CDR3 consists of 13 residues. Here the CDR3 DNA reads TGTCCCAGCGGACAGGGACCTAACTATGGCTACACCTTC. Amino acids: CPSGQGPNYGYTF.

This clone showed up just a few times. V is TRBV9 and J is TRBJ1-6, with D possibly matching TRBD1 (6 bases). The germline V gene encodes CDR1 SGDLS and CDR2 YYNGEE. Between the trimmed V and J ends, which lost 4 bases and 5 bases, there was a span of 7 bases. The CDR3 consists of 13 residues. CDR3 loop: CASSRTDNSPLHF. The CDR3 DNA is TGTGCCAGCAGCAGGACAGATAATTCACCCCTCCACTTT.

The CDR3 nucleotides are TGTGCCAGCAGCATCCATGGACAGGGCTACGAGCAGTACTTC. Translation gives CASSIHGQGYEQYF. The V gene is TRBV7-9, the J gene TRBJ2-7; TRBD1 matches at 8 bases. V lost 5 bases, J lost 3 bases, and 6 bases stayed unmatched. This CDR3 is built from 14 residues. Germline V lookup: CDR1 SEHNR, CDR2 FQNEAQ (reference sequence).

This clone was counted ten times or more. This chain links TRBV29-1 with TRBJ2-5, with TRBD1 identical over 9 bases. V was pared by 7 bases and J by 5 bases, with 8 bases of the junction left unmatched. The germline V gene encodes CDR1 SQVTM and CDR2 ANQGSEA. This CDR3 is built from 13 residues. CDR3 amino acids: CSGGQGSMETQYF. CDR3 bases: TGCAGCGGTGGACAGGGGAGTATGGAGACCCAGTACTTC.

The chain employs TRBV29-1 and TRBJ2-2; 8 positions match TRBD1. V trimming: 7 bases; J trimming: 5 bases; junction bases outside the gene matches: 9. Germline V CDR1 and CDR2: SQVTM, ANQGSEA. There are 14 residues in the CDR3. The DNA of the CDR3 is TGCAGCGCCGAGGACAGGGCTTGGACCGGGGAGCTGTTTTTT. Its translation: CSAEDRAWTGELFF.

In this sample, this clone turned up a few times. The V and J genes are TRBV5-4 and TRBJ2-4, with D possibly being TRBD1 (6 bases). Looked up from germline, CDR1 is SGHNT and CDR2 is YYREEE (reference sequence). This CDR3 has 15 amino acids. Trimming stripped 0 bases from V and 9 bases from J, with 16 bases between. CDR3 in DNA: TGTGCCAGCAGCTTGGGGGCAGGGGAGCTTGGCATTCAGTACTTC. Amino acids: CASSLGAGELGIQYF.

The V and J genes are TRBV28 and TRBJ1-5; D may be TRBD1 (5 bases). This CDR3 is built from 16 residues. V gave up 2 bases and J gave up 2 bases, with 13 bases separating them. Per the germline V gene, CDR1 is MDHEN and CDR2 is SYDVKM. In nucleotides, the CDR3 is TGTGCCAGCAGTTTAGGCGGAGGGGTTGGCAATCAGCCCCAGCATTTT. This gives the protein CASSLGGGVGNQPQHF.

This clone showed up just a few times. The chain couples TRBV6-5 to TRBJ1-5, with D perhaps matching TRBD1 (5 bases). The germline V gene encodes CDR1 MNHEY and CDR2 SVGAGI. The CDR3 sequence is 13 residues long. Trimming cost V 10 bases and J 6 bases, with 16 bases left between them. CDR3 amino acids: CATRGAFGQPQHF. The CDR3 coding sequence is TGTGCCACCAGAGGGGCGTTTGGTCAGCCCCAGCATTTT.

This clone was counted between two and nine times. The chain combines TRBV7-9 with TRBJ2-7, with a tentative D call TRBD2 (5 bases). CDR1 SEHNR and CDR2 FQNEAQ come from the germline V gene (reference sequence). Trimming removed 5 bases from V and 6 bases from J, with 17 bases in between. CDR3 size: 14 residues. CDR3 DNA: TGTGCCAGCAGCCTCCCGGTCGGGGATGTCGAGCAGTACTTC. This encodes CASSLPVGDVEQYF.

V gene TRBV28 combines with J gene TRBJ1-2; 8 nucleotides line up with TRBD1. The length of the CDR3 is 13 residues. Germline V gives CDR1 MDHEN, CDR2 SYDVKM. The J segment lost 5 bases and the V segment lost 5 bases, leaving 4 bases of the junction unmatched. The CDR3 loop is CASSGTGWYGYTF. CDR3 DNA: TGTGCCAGCAGTGGGACAGGCTGGTATGGCTACACCTTC.

The V gene is TRBV11-2, the J gene TRBJ2-1; TRBD2 agrees at 7 bases. V lost 1 base to trimming and J lost 4 bases; unmatched junction nucleotides: 4. CDR1 and CDR2 from the germline V gene are SGHAT and FQNNGV. The CDR3 covers 15 residues. The CDR3 sequence is CASSLVGTTYNEQFF. The CDR3 coding sequence is TGTGCCAGCAGCTTAGTGGGGACTACGTACAATGAGCAGTTCTTC.

This clone was found a few times. The chain uses TRBV15 and TRBJ2-3; tentatively, D is TRBD2 (5 bases). The germline CDR1 and CDR2 sequences are LNHNV and YYDKDF (reference sequence). V was cut by 1 base and J by 6 bases, with 14 bases left in between. The CDR3 is 15 residues long. The DNA for the CDR3 is TGTGCCACCAGCAGAGGAGACGGGGAATTGGATACGCAGTATTTT. Translated: CATSRGDGELDTQYF.

This clone was detected only a few times. The rearrangement links TRBV10-3 to TRBJ2-2; 9 nucleotides match TRBD2. Germline lookup yields CDR1 ENHRY and CDR2 SYGVKD. The V and J ends lost 4 bases and 4 bases, in that order; junction bases with no gene match: 4. This CDR3 is 15 amino acids long. DNA for the CDR3: TGTGCCATCAGTGTAGAAGCGGGAGGCACCGGGGAGCTGTTTTTT. This gives the protein CAISVEAGGTGELFF.

This rearrangement joins TRBV30 to TRBJ1-1, with 7 bases that match TRBD1. This CDR3 is 12 amino acids long. CDR1 is GTSNPN and CDR2 is SVGIG in the germline V gene (reference sequence). The J segment lost 12 bases and the V segment lost 2 bases, leaving 9 bases of the junction unmatched. The CDR3 region has the DNA TGTGCCTGGAGTCGACAGGGTTGGTACTCTTTCTTT. Its translation: CAWSRQGWYSFF.

This chain connects TRBV5-4 to TRBJ2-1; D ambiguous. The germline CDR1 and CDR2 sequences are SGHNT and YYREEE (reference sequence). V was trimmed by 0 bases and J by 4 bases, leaving 5 bases between them. This CDR3 has 13 residues. The CDR3 DNA reads TGTGCCAGCAGCTTGGCGAGGTACAATGAGCAGTTCTTC. Protein product: CASSLARYNEQFF.

There are a few counts of this clone. The V gene is TRBV4-3, the J gene TRBJ2-3, with D perhaps matching TRBD1 (6 bases). Trimming shortened V by 0 bases and J by 14 bases, and 12 bases separated the two germline ends. Per germline, CDR1 LGHNA and CDR2 YSLEER. The CDR3 has 12 residues. For the CDR3, the DNA is TGCGCCAGCAGCCAAGAGGACAGAATAAGGTATTTT. It encodes CASSQEDRIRYF.

This clone was found a few times. V usage is TRBV19 and J usage is TRBJ1-3; D remains unclear. Trimming left V 6 bases short and J 0 bases short, with 9 bases between. CDR3 length: 14 amino acids. CDR1 LNHDA and CDR2 SQIVND come from the germline V gene (reference sequence). The DNA of the CDR3 is TGTGCCAGTAGCCCCGGCGGCTCTGGAAACACCATATATTTT. Amino acid sequence: CASSPGGSGNTIYF.

The J gene is TRBJ1-1, the V gene TRBV14; maybe TRBD1 (5 bases). From germline, CDR1 is SGHDN and CDR2 FVKESK. The CDR3 sequence is 17 residues long. Trimming cost V 6 bases and J 0 bases, with 20 bases left between them. In nucleotides, the CDR3 is TGTGCCAGCAGGGCCATACACCAGGGTAGGGTGAACACTGAAGCTTTCTTT. The encoded protein is CASRAIHQGRVNTEAFF.

This clone was detected only a few times. V and J are TRBV7-2 and TRBJ1-5; D gene unclear. The V gene lost 5 bases and the J gene lost 2 bases, with 13 bases spanning the gap. The CDR3 is 15 amino acids. The germline V gene has CDR1 SGHTA and CDR2 FQGNSA. The CDR3 region is CASSRGQGGNQPQHF. CDR3 DNA: TGTGCCAGCAGCCGCGGCCAAGGAGGCAATCAGCCCCAGCATTTT. The full variable domain, completed using reference TRBV7-2 and TRBJ1-5, is GAGVSQSPSNKVTEKGKDVELRCDPISGHTALYWYRQSLGQGLEFLIYFQGNSAPDKSGLPSDRFSAERTGGSVSTLTIQRTQQEDSAVYLCASSRGQGGNQPQHFGDGTRLSIL.

V usage is TRBV7-9 and J usage is TRBJ2-5, with D perhaps TRBD2 (5 bases). Germline V gives CDR1 SEHNR, CDR2 FQNEAQ (reference sequence). The CDR3 extends over 14 amino acids. V lost 3 bases to trimming and J lost 4 bases, with 12 bases between them. The CDR3 is CASSLYSERETQYF. DNA for the CDR3: TGTGCCAGCAGCTTGTATAGCGAGAGAGAGACCCAGTACTTC.

This clone was observed a handful of times. V and J are TRBV6-5 and TRBJ1-2; 8 bases agree with TRBD1. The CDR3 length is 13 residues. Germline CDR1 MNHEY, CDR2 SVGAGI. J was trimmed by 8 bases and V by 5 bases; bases with no gene match: 7. DNA of the CDR3: TGTGCCAGCAGTAGGGGACAGGCGGAAGGCTACACCTTC. It codes for CASSRGQAEGYTF.

The chain couples TRBV6-5 to TRBJ1-1; TRBD1 might be the D (6 bases). V shed 5 bases and J shed 10 bases, with 14 bases lying between them. The V gene's germline CDR1 is MNHEY and CDR2 SVGAGI. This CDR3 has 12 amino acids. The CDR3 is CASSGQQGIAFF. The CDR3 nucleotides are TGTGCCAGCAGTGGCCAACAGGGCATAGCTTTCTTT.

The rearrangement links TRBV7-2 to TRBJ1-5; TRBD1 is a possible D gene (5 bases). This CDR3 is 16 amino acids long. Germline V gene sequence: CDR1 SGHTA, CDR2 FQGNSA. Trimming cost V 1 base and J 1 base, with 11 bases left between them. CDR3 in amino acids: CASSLEAPGSNQPQHF. The CDR3 DNA reads TGTGCCAGCAGCTTAGAGGCCCCAGGGAGCAATCAGCCCCAGCATTTT.

V and J are TRBV20-1 and TRBJ2-3; D possibly corresponds to TRBD2 (5 bases). CDR3 size: 11 residues. Per germline, CDR1 DFQATT and CDR2 SNEGSKA (reference sequence). Trimming removed 6 bases at V and 7 bases at J, with 11 bases between. The CDR3 nucleotides are TGCAGTGCCCCACTAGTAAATACGCAGTATTTT. It yields the protein CSAPLVNTQYF.

A few counts support this clone. The chain has TRBV4-2 and TRBJ1-2, with unresolved D. Germline V CDR1 and CDR2: LGHNA, YNFKEQ. The CDR3 is 14 residues long. The ends were cut back, 1 base at V and 4 bases at J, with 10 bases in the middle. The CDR3 reads CASSQGRLGYGYTF. CDR3 sequence (DNA): TGTGCCAGCAGCCAAGGTCGACTGGGCTATGGCTACACCTTC.

This clone turned up a few times. This rearrangement joins TRBV6-1 to TRBJ1-2; TRBD1 agrees at 8 bases. Germline CDR1 reads MNHNS; CDR2 reads SASEGT. With 1 base clipped from V and 9 bases from J, the junction kept 1 base outside the gene matches. The CDR3 has 12 amino acids. The chain's CDR3 is CASSEGQGSYTF. The CDR3 DNA reads as TGTGCCAGCAGTGAAGGACAGGGGAGCTACACCTTC.

The genes are TRBV19 and TRBJ2-3; 8 nucleotides align to TRBD2. With 5 bases clipped from V and 4 bases from J, the junction kept 8 bases outside the gene matches. Per germline, CDR1 LNHDA and CDR2 SQIVND (reference sequence). CDR3 length: 15 residues. CDR3 sequence (DNA): TGTGCCAGTAGTGACCAGCGGGGGTCAGCAGATACGCAGTATTTT. This translates into CASSDQRGSADTQYF.

This clone came up a few times. The chain has TRBV9 and TRBJ2-2, with 11 nucleotides matching TRBD2. This CDR3 has 17 residues. With V trimmed by 2 bases and J by 3 bases, 6 bases remained unmatched. The germline gives CDR1 SGDLS, CDR2 YYNGEE. CDR3 residues: CASSVTSGTADTGELFF. The CDR3, as DNA: TGTGCCAGCAGCGTGACTAGCGGGACGGCGGACACCGGGGAGCTGTTTTTT.

The chain links TRBV4-3 to TRBJ1-5; D not resolved. Trimming stripped 0 bases from V and 0 bases from J, with 12 bases between. CDR3 length: 17 residues. Germline V gives CDR1 LGHNA, CDR2 YSLEER. The CDR3 DNA reads as TGCGCCAGCAGCCAAGAAACGAGCTACTATAGCAATCAGCCCCAGCATTTT. Amino acids: CASSQETSYYSNQPQHF.

This clone was found a few times. The gene calls are TRBV25-1 and TRBJ2-7; D is ambiguous. There are 13 residues in the CDR3. Trimming removed 2 bases from V and 2 bases from J, with 7 bases in between. Germline-derived CDR1 and CDR2 are MGHDK and SYGVNS. For the CDR3, the DNA is TGTGCCAGCAGTGAACACCAGGCCTACGAGCAGTACTTC. It translates to CASSEHQAYEQYF.